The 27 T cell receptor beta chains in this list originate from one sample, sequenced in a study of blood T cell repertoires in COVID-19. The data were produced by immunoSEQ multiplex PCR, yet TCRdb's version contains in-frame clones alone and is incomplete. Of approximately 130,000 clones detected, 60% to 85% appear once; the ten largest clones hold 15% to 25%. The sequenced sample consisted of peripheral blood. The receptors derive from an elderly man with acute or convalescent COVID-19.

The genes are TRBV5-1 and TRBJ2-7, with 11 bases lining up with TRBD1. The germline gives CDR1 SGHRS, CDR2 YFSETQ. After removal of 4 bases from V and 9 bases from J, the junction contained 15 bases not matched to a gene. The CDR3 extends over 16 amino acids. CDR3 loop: CASSTGPGTGGGRQYF. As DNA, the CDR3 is TGCGCCAGCAGCACCGGTCCCGGGACAGGGGGTGGTAGGCAGTACTTC.

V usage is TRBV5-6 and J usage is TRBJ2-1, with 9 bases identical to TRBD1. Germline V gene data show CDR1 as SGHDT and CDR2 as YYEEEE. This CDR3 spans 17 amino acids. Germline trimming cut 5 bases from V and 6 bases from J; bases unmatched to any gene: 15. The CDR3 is CASRLLSGTGLGNEQFF. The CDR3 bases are TGTGCCAGCAGACTCCTATCCGGGACAGGGCTCGGCAATGAGCAGTTCTTC.

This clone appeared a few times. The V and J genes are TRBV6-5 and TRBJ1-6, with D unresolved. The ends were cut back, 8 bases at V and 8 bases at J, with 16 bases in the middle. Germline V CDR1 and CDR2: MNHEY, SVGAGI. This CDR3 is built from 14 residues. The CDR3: CASGRGGKDSPLHF. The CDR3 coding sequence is TGTGCCAGCGGGCGGGGAGGAAAAGATTCACCCCTCCACTTT.

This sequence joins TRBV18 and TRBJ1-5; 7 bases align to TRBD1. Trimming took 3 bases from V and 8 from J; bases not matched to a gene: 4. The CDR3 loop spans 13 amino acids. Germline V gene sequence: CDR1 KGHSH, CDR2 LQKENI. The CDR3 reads CASSPTGVEPQHF. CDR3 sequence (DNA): TGTGCCAGCTCACCTACAGGGGTGGAGCCCCAGCATTTT.

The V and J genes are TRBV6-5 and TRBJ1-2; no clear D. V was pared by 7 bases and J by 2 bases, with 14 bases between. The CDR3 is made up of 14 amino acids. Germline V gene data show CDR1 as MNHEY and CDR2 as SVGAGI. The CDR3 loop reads CASIPGGRNYGYTF. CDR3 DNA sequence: TGTGCCAGCATCCCGGGAGGGAGAAACTATGGCTACACCTTC.

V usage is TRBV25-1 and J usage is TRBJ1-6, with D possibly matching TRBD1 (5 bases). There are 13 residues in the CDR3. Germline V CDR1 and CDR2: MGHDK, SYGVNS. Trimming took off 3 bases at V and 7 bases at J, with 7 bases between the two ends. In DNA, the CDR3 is TGTGCCAGCAGTGACAGGGTGAATTCACCCCTCCACTTT. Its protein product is CASSDRVNSPLHF.

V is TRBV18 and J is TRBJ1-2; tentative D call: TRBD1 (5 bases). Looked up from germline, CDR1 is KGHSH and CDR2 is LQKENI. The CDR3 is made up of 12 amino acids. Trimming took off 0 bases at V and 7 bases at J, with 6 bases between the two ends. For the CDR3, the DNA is TGTGCCAGCTCACCACCAGGGGTTGGCTACACCTTC. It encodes CASSPPGVGYTF. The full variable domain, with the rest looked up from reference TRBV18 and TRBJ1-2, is NAGVMQNPRHLVRRRGQEARLRCSPMKGHSHVYWYRQLPEEGLKFMVYLQKENIIDESGMPKERFSAEFPKEGPSILRIQQVVRGDSAAYFCASSPPGVGYTFGSGTRLTVV.

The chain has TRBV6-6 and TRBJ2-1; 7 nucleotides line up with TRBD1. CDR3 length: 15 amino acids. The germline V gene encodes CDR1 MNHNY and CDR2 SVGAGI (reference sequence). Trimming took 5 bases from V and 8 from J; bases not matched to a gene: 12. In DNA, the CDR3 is TGTGCCAGCAGTAGGACGCCAGGGGGTGGGGATGAGCAGTTCTTC. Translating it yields CASSRTPGGGDEQFF.

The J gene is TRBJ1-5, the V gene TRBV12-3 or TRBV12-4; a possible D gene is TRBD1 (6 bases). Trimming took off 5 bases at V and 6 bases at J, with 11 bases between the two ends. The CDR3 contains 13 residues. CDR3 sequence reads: CASSQGQPQPQHF. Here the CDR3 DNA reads TGTGCCAGCAGTCAAGGACAGCCTCAGCCCCAGCATTTT.

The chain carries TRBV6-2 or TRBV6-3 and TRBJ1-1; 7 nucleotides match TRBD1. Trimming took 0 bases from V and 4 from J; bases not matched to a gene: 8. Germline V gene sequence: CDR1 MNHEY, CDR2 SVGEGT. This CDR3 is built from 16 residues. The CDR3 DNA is TGTGCCAGCAGTTACTCGAAAGGGGGCCGTGCCACTGAAGCTTTCTTT. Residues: CASSYSKGGRATEAFF.

CDR3 in amino acids: CASSPAGGNTEAFF. Written as DNA, the CDR3 is TGTGCCAGCTCACCAGCGGGGGGGAACACTGAAGCTTTCTTT. The rearrangement uses TRBV18 and TRBJ1-1, with D perhaps matching TRBD1 (5 bases). The CDR3 is 14 residues long. V was cut by 2 bases and J by 1 base, with 8 bases left in between. Per germline, CDR1 KGHSH and CDR2 LQKENI. Looking up the rest from reference TRBV18 and TRBJ1-1 gives the full variable domain: NAGVMQNPRHLVRRRGQEARLRCSPMKGHSHVYWYRQLPEEGLKFMVYLQKENIIDESGMPKERFSAEFPKEGPSILRIQQVVRGDSAAYFCASSPAGGNTEAFFGQGTRLTVV.

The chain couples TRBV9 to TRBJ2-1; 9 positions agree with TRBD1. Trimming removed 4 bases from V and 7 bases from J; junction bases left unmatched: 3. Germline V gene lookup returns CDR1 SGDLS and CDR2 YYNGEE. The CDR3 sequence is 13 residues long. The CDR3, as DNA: TGTGCCAGCAGCTCCGGGACAGGGAATGAGCAGTTCTTC. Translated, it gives CASSSGTGNEQFF. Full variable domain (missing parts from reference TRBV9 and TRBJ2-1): DSGVTQTPKHLITATGQRVTLRCSPRSGDLSVYWYQQSLDQGLQFLIQYYNGEERAKGNILERFSAQQFPDLHSELNLSSLELGDSALYFCASSSGTGNEQFFGPGTRLTVL.

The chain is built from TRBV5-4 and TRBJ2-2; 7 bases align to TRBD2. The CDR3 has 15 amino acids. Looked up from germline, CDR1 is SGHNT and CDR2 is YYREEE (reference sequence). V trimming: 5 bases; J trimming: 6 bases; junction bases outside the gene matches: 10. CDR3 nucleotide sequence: TGTGCCAGCAGATCCGGGACGGCGGGGGCCGGGGAGCTGTTTTTT. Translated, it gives CASRSGTAGAGELFF.

The CDR3 nucleotides are TGCGCCAGCAGGTACGGGACGGCCGGGGGCACCGGGGAGCTGTTTTTT. Encoded protein: CASRYGTAGGTGELFF. This chain uses TRBV5-1 with TRBJ2-2, with a weak D call TRBD2 (6 bases). V was trimmed by 5 bases and J by 4 bases, leaving 18 bases between them. Germline-derived CDR1 and CDR2 are SGHRS and YFSETQ. The CDR3 is 16 residues long.

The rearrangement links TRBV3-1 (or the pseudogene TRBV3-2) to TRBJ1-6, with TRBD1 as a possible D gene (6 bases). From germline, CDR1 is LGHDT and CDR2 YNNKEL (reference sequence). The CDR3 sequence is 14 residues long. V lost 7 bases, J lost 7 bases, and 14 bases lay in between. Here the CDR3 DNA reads TGTGCCAGCACGTCAACAGGGTTAAATTCACCCCTCCACTTT. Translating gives CASTSTGLNSPLHF.

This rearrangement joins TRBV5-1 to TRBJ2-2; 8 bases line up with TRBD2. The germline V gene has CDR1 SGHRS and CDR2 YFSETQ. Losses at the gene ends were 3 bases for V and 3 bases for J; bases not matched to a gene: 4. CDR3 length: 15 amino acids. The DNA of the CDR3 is TGCGCCAGCAGCTCCGGGGGGGTGGACACCGGGGAGCTGTTTTTT. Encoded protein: CASSSGGVDTGELFF.

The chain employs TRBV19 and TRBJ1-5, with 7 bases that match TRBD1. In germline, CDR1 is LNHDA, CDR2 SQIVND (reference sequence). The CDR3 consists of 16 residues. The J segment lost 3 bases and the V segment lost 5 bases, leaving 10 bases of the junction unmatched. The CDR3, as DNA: TGTGCCAGTAGTCCGGTAGGAGGGGGCCTCAATCAGCCCCAGCATTTT. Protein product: CASSPVGGGLNQPQHF.

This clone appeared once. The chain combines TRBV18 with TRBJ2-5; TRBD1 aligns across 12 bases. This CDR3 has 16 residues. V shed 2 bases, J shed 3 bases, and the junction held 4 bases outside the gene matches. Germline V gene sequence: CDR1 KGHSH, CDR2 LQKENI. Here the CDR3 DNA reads TGTGCCAGCTCACCAGGGACAGGGGGCAGTGAAGAGACCCAGTACTTC. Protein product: CASSPGTGGSEETQYF.

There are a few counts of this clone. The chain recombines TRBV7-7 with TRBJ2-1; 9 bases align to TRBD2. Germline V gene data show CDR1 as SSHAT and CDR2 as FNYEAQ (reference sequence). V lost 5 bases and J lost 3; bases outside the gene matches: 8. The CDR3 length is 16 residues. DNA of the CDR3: TGTGCCAGCAGCCCCGGCAGCGGGGGGATCTACAATGAGCAGTTCTTC. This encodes CASSPGSGGIYNEQFF.

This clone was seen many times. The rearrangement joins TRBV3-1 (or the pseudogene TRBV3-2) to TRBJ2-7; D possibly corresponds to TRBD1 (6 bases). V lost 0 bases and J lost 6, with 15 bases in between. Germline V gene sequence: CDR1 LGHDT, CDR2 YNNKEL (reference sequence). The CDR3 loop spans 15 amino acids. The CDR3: CASSQEQGWGREQYF. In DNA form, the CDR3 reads TGTGCCAGCAGCCAAGAACAAGGTTGGGGGCGCGAGCAGTACTTC.

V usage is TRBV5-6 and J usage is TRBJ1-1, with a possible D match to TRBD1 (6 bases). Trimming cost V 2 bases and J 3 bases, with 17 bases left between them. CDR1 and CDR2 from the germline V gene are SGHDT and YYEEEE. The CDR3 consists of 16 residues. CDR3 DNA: TGTGCCAGCAGCTTCCACAGGGAAAGGGCGTACACTGAAGCTTTCTTT. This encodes CASSFHRERAYTEAFF.

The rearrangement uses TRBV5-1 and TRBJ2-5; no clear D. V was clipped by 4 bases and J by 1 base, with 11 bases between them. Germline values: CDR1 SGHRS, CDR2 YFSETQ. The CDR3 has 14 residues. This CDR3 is CASSPVSSQETQYF. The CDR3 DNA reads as TGCGCCAGCAGCCCCGTATCGTCCCAAGAGACCCAGTACTTC.

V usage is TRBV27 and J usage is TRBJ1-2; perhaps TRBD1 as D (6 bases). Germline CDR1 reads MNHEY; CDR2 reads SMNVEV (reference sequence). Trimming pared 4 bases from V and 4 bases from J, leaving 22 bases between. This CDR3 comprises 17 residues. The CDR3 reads CASSSAGTQHLVYGYTF. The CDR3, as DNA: TGTGCCAGCAGTTCCGCCGGGACACAACACTTGGTCTATGGCTACACCTTC.

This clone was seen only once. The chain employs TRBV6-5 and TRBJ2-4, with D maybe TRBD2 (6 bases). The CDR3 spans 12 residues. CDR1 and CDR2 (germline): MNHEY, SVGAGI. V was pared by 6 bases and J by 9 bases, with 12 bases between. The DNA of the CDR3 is TGTGCCAGCAGCGTGGAGGGCGGCATTCAGTACTTC. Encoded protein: CASSVEGGIQYF.

CDR3 coding DNA: TGTGCCAGCAGTTTAGCGGACAGGAGCGGCTACACCTTC. It codes for CASSLADRSGYTF. The V call is TRBV12-3 or TRBV12-4, the J call TRBJ1-2; 7 bases match TRBD1. There are 13 residues in the CDR3. The J segment lost 8 bases and the V segment lost 0 bases, leaving 3 bases of the junction unmatched.

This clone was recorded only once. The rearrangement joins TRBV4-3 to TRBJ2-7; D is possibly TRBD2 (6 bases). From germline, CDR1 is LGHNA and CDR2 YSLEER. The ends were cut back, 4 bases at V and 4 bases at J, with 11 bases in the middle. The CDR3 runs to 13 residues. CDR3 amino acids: CASSRVRGYEQYF. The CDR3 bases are TGCGCCAGCAGCCGCGTTCGGGGGTACGAGCAGTACTTC.

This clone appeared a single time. CDR3 region: CASSLLAGPQETQYF. CDR3 nucleotides: TGTGCCAGTAGTCTCCTAGCGGGGCCACAAGAGACCCAGTACTTC. The chain links TRBV19 to TRBJ2-5, with 9 bases matching TRBD2. V shed 5 bases, J shed 2 bases, and the junction held 6 bases outside the gene matches. Germline CDR1 and CDR2: LNHDA and SQIVND (reference sequence). This CDR3 region has 15 residues.